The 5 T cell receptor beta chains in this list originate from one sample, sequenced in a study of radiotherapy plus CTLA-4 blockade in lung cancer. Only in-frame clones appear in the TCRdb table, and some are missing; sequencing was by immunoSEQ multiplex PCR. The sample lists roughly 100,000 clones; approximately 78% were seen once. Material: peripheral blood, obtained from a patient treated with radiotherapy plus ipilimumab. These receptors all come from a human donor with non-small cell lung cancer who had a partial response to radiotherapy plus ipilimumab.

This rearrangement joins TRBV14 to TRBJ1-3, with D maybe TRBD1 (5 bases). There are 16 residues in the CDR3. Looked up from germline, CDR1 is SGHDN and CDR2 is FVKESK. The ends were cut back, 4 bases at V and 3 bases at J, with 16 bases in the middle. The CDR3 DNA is TGTGCCAGCAGCCCACAAGGGAGGGGAGTTGGAAACACCATATATTTT. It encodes CASSPQGRGVGNTIYF.

The CDR3 is CSAPGLSLFDTQYF. CDR3 DNA: TGCAGCGCCCCGGGACTGTCGTTGTTTGATACGCAGTATTTT. The chain is built from TRBV29-1 and TRBJ2-3; D is possibly TRBD2 (6 bases). V dropped 7 bases and J dropped 6 bases, with 20 bases sitting between them. The CDR3 spans 14 residues. Germline V gene lookup returns CDR1 SQVTM and CDR2 ANQGSEA.

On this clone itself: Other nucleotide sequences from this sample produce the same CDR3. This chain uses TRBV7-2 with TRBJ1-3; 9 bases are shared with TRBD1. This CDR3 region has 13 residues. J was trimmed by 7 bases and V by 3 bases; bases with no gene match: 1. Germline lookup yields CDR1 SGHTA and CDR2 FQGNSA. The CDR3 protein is CASSLDRGNTIYF. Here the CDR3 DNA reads TGTGCCAGCAGCTTGGACAGGGGTAACACCATATATTTT.

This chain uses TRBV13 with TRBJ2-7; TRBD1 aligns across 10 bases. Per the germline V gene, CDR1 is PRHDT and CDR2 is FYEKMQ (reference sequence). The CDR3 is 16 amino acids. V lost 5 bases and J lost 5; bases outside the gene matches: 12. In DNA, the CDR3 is TGTGCCAGCAGCAGACCGGGACAGGGGACCCCCCACGAGCAGTACTTC. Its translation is CASSRPGQGTPHEQYF.

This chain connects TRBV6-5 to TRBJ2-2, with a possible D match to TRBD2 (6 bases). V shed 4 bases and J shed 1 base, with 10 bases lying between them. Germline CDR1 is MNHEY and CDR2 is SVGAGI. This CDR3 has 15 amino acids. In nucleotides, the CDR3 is TGTGCCAGCAGTTTTACCGGGGGGAACACCGGGGAGCTGTTTTTT. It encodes CASSFTGGNTGELFF.